Listed here are 9 T cell receptor beta chains from one sample, sequenced in a study of OX40 agonist ivuxolimab in advanced cancers. Method: immunoSEQ multiplex PCR; TCRdb's copy keeps in-frame clones and lacks some. The sample gives about 35,000 clones, 82% of which show up once; 23% is in the top ten. This sample comprised CD4+ or CD8+ T cells sorted from blood, obtained in a trial of the OX40 agonist ivuxolimab. These receptors were collected from an adult with an advanced solid tumor such as melanoma, head and neck, liver or kidney cancer.

The chain combines TRBV5-5 with TRBJ1-5; D possibly corresponds to TRBD1 (5 bases). The CDR3 covers 15 residues. Germline loops: CDR1 SGHKS, CDR2 YYEKEE (reference sequence). The V gene lost 4 bases and the J gene lost 1 base, with 12 bases spanning the gap. CDR3 region: CASSLARDSNQPQHF. The CDR3 DNA follows: TGTGCCAGCAGCCTTGCTAGGGACAGCAATCAGCCCCAGCATTTT.

The chain combines TRBV6-5 with TRBJ2-5; a possible D gene is TRBD2 (5 bases). The V gene lost 0 bases and the J gene lost 5 bases, with 7 bases spanning the gap. This CDR3 region has 13 residues. CDR1 is MNHEY and CDR2 is SVGAGI in the germline V gene. CDR3: CASSYSGGETQYF. CDR3 in DNA: TGTGCCAGCAGTTACTCAGGCGGGGAGACCCAGTACTTC.

This clone came up a few times. The genes are TRBV7-3 and TRBJ1-1; unclear D gene. The CDR3 runs 14 residues. V lost 7 bases to trimming and J lost 3 bases, with 15 bases between them. Germline lookup yields CDR1 SGHTA and CDR2 FQGTGA. The CDR3 loop is CASTLERWHTEAFF. The CDR3 DNA sequence: TGTGCCAGCACGTTAGAGCGGTGGCACACTGAAGCTTTCTTT. The full variable domain, completed using reference TRBV7-3 and TRBJ1-1, is GAGVSQTPSNKVTEKGKYVELRCDPISGHTALYWYRQSLGQGPEFLIYFQGTGAADDSGLPNDRFFAVRPEGSVSTLKIQRTERGDSAVYLCASTLERWHTEAFFGQGTRLTVV.

Turning to this clone: A much larger clone differs from this one at a single base, so this may be a read error. Other DNA sequences in the sample encode the same CDR3. The chain joins TRBV6-1 to TRBJ2-3, with TRBD2 matching 12 bases. V was clipped by 2 bases and J by 4 bases; unmatched bases: 1. Germline CDR1 and CDR2: MNHNS and SASEGT. This CDR3 is built from 15 residues. The CDR3: CASSELAGGPDTQYF. For the CDR3, the DNA is TGTGCCAGCAGTGAACTAGCGGGGGGGCCAGATACGCAGTATTTT.

This clone was seen once. The chain combines TRBV7-2 with TRBJ2-7; D remains unclear. This CDR3 has 15 residues. Trimming removed 5 bases at V and 3 bases at J, with 17 bases between. Germline V gene lookup returns CDR1 SGHTA and CDR2 FQGNSA. CDR3 sequence: CASSLGGGPGYEQYF. CDR3 DNA: TGTGCCAGCAGCCTAGGCGGCGGACCGGGCTACGAGCAGTACTTC.

This clone has a count of ten or more. The chain uses TRBV27 and TRBJ2-2; 7 positions agree with TRBD1. J gave up 5 bases and V 7 bases, and 10 bases lay outside the gene matches. Germline loops: CDR1 MNHEY, CDR2 SMNVEV (reference sequence). The CDR3 is 15 amino acids. The CDR3 sequence: CASISLEQGTGELFF. CDR3 nucleotide sequence: TGTGCCAGCATTTCCCTCGAACAGGGGACCGGGGAGCTGTTTTTT.

There are a few counts of this clone. V is TRBV27 and J is TRBJ2-6; D may be TRBD1 (5 bases). Germline V lookup: CDR1 MNHEY, CDR2 SMNVEV (reference sequence). The CDR3 runs 18 residues. Trimming removed 2 bases from V and 0 bases from J, with 14 bases in between. The CDR3 DNA is TGTGCCAGCAGTTTAGAAGGGGTGCTGGCCTCTGGGGCCAACGTCCTGACTTTC. This encodes CASSLEGVLASGANVLTF.

The V gene is TRBV4-1, the J gene TRBJ2-1; D is possibly TRBD2 (7 bases). CDR1 is MGHRA, CDR2 YSYEKL, per germline. The CDR3 consists of 14 residues. V lost 0 bases to trimming and J lost 15 bases, with 18 bases between them. Here the CDR3 reads CASSQEGGGGATFF. For the CDR3, the DNA is TGCGCCAGCAGCCAAGAGGGCGGTGGGGGGGCGACGTTCTTC.

The chain joins TRBV6-1 to TRBJ2-7; the D is unclear. This CDR3 has 12 amino acids. V lost 6 bases, J lost 0 bases, and 6 bases lay in between. Germline V lookup: CDR1 MNHNS, CDR2 SASEGT. CDR3 protein: CASSLLSYEQYF. In nucleotides, the CDR3 is TGTGCCAGCAGCCTCCTCTCCTACGAGCAGTACTTC.